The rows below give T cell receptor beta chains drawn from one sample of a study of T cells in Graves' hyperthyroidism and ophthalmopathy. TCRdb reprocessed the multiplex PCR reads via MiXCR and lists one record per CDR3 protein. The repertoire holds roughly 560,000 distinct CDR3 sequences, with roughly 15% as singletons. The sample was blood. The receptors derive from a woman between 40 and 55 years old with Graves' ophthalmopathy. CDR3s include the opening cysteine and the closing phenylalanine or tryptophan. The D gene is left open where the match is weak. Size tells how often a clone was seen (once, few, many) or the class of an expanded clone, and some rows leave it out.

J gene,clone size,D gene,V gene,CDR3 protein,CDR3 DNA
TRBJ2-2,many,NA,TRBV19,CASSIISQAGELFF,TGTGCCAGTAGTATTATTAGTCAAGCCGGGGAGCTGTTTTTT
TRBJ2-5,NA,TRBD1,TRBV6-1,CATYRGETQYF,TGTGCCACATACAGGGGAGAGACCCAGTACTTC
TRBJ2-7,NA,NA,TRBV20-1,CSARGIGTLEQYF,TGCAGTGCTCGGGGCATAGGCACCTTGGAGCAGTACTTC
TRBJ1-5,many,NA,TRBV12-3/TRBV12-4,CASTRSTNQPQHF,TGTGCCAGTACCAGGTCCACCAATCAGCCCCAGCATTTT
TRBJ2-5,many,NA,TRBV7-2,CASSSPGGQAGPETQYF,TGTGCCAGCAGCTCCCCTGGCGGGCAAGCGGGTCCGGAGACCCAGTACTTC
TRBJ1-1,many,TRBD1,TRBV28,CASSPRTGTGSEAFF,TGTGCCAGCAGTCCAAGGACCGGGACAGGGTCTGAAGCTTTCTTT
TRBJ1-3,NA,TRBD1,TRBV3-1,CASSDRGLDSGNTIYF,TGTGCCAGCAGCGACAGGGGCCTTGACTCTGGAAACACCATATATTTT
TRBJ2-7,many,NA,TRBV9,CASSVALAGYEQYF,TGTGCCAGCAGCGTAGCGTTGGCCGGCTACGAGCAGTACTTC
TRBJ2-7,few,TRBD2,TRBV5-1,CASSFPTSGSSYEQYF,TGCGCCAGCAGCTTTCCTACTAGCGGGAGTTCCTACGAGCAGTACTTC
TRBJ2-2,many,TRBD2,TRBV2,CASKGLAGRTGELFF,TGTGCCAGCAAAGGACTAGCGGGACGGACCGGGGAGCTGTTTTTT
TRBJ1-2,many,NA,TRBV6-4,CASSDTYGGSYTF,TGTGCCAGCAGTGACACCTACGGGGGGAGCTACACCTTC
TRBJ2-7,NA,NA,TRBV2,CASSPRLGRWDF,TGTGCCAGTTCCCCCCGCCTGGGCCGGTGGGACTTC
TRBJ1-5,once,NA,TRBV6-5,CASSLTGRNQPQHF,TGTGCCAGCAGCTTAACAGGCCGCAATCAGCCCCAGCATTTT
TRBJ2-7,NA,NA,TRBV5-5,CASSRSGSVPYEQYF,TGTGCCAGCAGCCGGAGCGGAAGCGTACCCTACGAGCAGTACTTC
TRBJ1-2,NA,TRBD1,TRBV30,CACEKKGQGGYGYTF,TGTGCCTGCGAAAAGAAAGGACAGGGAGGTTATGGCTACACCTTC
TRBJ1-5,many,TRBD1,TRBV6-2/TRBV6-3,CASGRDSNNQPQHF,TGTGCCAGCGGCCGGGACAGTAACAATCAGCCCCAGCATTTT
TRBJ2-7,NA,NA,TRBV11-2,CASSLGNIFYEQYF,TGTGCCAGCAGCTTAGGCAACATTTTTTACGAGCAGTACTTC
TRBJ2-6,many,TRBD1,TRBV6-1,CASSQGQGLSGANVLTF,TGTGCCAGCAGCCAGGGACAGGGCCTCTCTGGGGCCAACGTCCTGACTTTC
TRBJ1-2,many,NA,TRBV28,CASSSRGGGYTF,TGTGCCAGCAGTTCGCGAGGGGGTGGCTACACCTTC
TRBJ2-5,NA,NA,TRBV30,CAWSPAPVRTQYF,TGTGCCTGGAGTCCAGCTCCTGTCCGGACCCAGTACTTC
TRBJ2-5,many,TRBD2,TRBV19,CASSGTGTSGGWETQYF,TGTGCCAGTAGCGGAACCGGGACTAGCGGAGGTTGGGAGACCCAGTACTTC
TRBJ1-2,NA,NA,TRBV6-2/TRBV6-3,CASSYSRRGPNYGYTF,TGTGCCAGCAGTTACTCCCGTCGAGGGCCTAACTATGGCTACACCTTC
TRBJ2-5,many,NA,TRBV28,CASRGGGGRETQYF,TGTGCCAGCAGGGGAGGCGGTGGTAGAGAGACCCAGTACTTC
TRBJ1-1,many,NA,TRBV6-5,CASSYSIVSEAFF,TGTGCCAGCAGTTACTCGATCGTTTCTGAAGCTTTCTTT
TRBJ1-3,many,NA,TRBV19,CASSRTSGTSGNTIYF,TGTGCCAGTAGTCGAACCTCAGGTACCTCTGGAAACACCATATATTTT
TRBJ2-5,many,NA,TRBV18,CASSPEETQYF,TGTGCCAGCTCACCGGAGGAGACCCAGTACTTC
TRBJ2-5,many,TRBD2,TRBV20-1,CSARPLAGSQETQYF,TGCAGTGCTAGGCCACTAGCGGGAAGCCAAGAGACCCAGTACTTC
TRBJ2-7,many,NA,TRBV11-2,CASSPLTPSEQYF,TGTGCCAGCAGCCCACTGACCCCTTCCGAGCAGTACTTC
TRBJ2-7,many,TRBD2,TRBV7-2,CASSRGGPNEQYF,TGTGCCAGCAGCCGCGGGGGGCCTAACGAGCAGTACTTC
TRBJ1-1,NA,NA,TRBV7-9,CASSLAGSLEAFF,TGTGCCAGCAGCTTAGCGGGATCACTTGAAGCTTTCTTT
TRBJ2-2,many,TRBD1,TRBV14,CASSRWGQDNTGELFF,TGTGCCAGCAGCCGATGGGGACAGGACAACACCGGGGAGCTGTTTTTT
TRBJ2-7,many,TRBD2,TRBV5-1,CASANIAGNSYEQYF,TGCGCCAGCGCTAATATAGCGGGAAACTCCTACGAGCAGTACTTC
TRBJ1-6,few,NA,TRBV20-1,CSARVIANSPLHF,TGCAGTGCTAGAGTGATAGCTAATTCACCCCTCCACTTT
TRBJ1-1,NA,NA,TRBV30,CAWSVGALNTEAFF,TGTGCCTGGAGTGTAGGGGCTTTGAACACTGAAGCTTTCTTT
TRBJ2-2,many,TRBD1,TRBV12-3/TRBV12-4,CASSLWTGDMAGELFF,TGTGCCAGCAGTTTGTGGACAGGGGATATGGCCGGGGAGCTGTTTTTT
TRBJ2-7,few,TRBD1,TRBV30,CASTIRGRSYEQYF,TGTGCCTCAACAATCAGGGGGCGATCCTACGAGCAGTACTTC
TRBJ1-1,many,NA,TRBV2,CASTGGRGEVEAFF,TGTGCCAGCACGGGCGGCAGGGGTGAGGTTGAAGCTTTCTTT
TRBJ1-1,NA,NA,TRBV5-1,CASSLTGHNIVPEAFF,TGCGCCAGCAGCCTAACGGGACACAACATAGTACCTGAAGCTTTCTTT
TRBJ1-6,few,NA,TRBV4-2,CASSPTFGAEGNSPLHF,TGTGCCAGCAGCCCGACGTTCGGGGCGGAGGGCAATTCACCCCTCCACTTT
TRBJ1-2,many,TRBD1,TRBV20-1,CSAFRDSNIDRYTF,TGCAGTGCGTTCCGGGACAGTAATATTGATCGCTACACCTTC
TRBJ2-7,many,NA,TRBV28,CASSSSGSIYEQYF,TGTGCCAGCAGTTCGTCGGGTTCAATTTACGAGCAGTACTTC
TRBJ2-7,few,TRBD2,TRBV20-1,CSAKGPLAGYEQYF,TGCAGTGCTAAGGGGCCACTAGCGGGATACGAGCAGTACTTC
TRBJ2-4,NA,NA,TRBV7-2,CASSPAQSTGAKNIQYF,TGTGCCAGCAGCCCCGCCCAGTCCACGGGGGCCAAAAACATTCAGTACTTC
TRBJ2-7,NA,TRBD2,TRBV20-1,CSAAGTSLYEQYF,TGCAGTGCTGCCGGGACTAGCCTGTACGAGCAGTACTTC
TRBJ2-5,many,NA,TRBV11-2,CASSPRLRGMQETQYF,TGTGCCAGCAGCCCAAGACTTCGCGGGATGCAAGAGACCCAGTACTTC